A selection of T cell receptor beta chains follows, all from one sample in a study of T cells after yellow fever vaccination. MiXCR, run by TCRdb on the 5' RACE reads, gives a single entry per CDR3 protein. This table has 450,000 to 600,000 distinct CDR3 sequences, less than 20% appearing once. This material consisted of PBMCs, taken more than 4 days after the first yellow fever vaccination. The receptors come from a man younger than 30 who received the YFV17D yellow fever vaccine. Both conserved end residues are part of each CDR3. Each record gives: CDR3 DNA, CDR3 protein, D gene, V gene, clone size, J gene. D genes are given only for firm matches. For some rows the clone size is stated as once, few or many, or as a class when expanded; others skip it.

TGTGCCACCAGCAGGAGGACTAGCGGGATCCGAGATACGCAGTATTTT CATSRRTSGIRDTQYF TRBD2 TRBV15 few TRBJ2-3
TGTGCCAGCGAGTCACCCGCGGGGAGGACCTACAATGAGCAGTTCTTC CASESPAGRTYNEQFF . TRBV28 few TRBJ2-1
TGTGCCACCAGCAGAGATCAGCGGGGGTGGGAGACCCAGTACTTC CATSRDQRGWETQYF TRBD2 TRBV15 . TRBJ2-5
TGCAGTGCTAGAGCCTCTAGCGGGTGGGGAGATACGCAGTATTTT CSARASSGWGDTQYF TRBD2 TRBV20-1 few TRBJ2-3
TGTGCCAGCAGCGATACAGGGGGTGGCAATGAGCAGTTCTTC CASSDTGGGNEQFF TRBD1 TRBV7-6 few TRBJ2-1
TGTGCCAGCAGCTTGGAGGGTTTTGCTTTCTTT CASSLEGFAFF . TRBV7-9 few TRBJ1-1
TGTGCCAGCTCGCAAGGGCTCAGGGTTTACGAGCAGTACTTC CASSQGLRVYEQYF . TRBV18 few TRBJ2-7
TGTGCCAGCAGCTTAGGGGCTAGCGGTGAAGAGACCCAGTACTTC CASSLGASGEETQYF TRBD2 TRBV7-9 many TRBJ2-5
TGTGCCCCCCAAGACTTGAACACCGGGGAGCTGTTTTTT CAPQDLNTGELFF . TRBV6-1 . TRBJ2-2
TGTGCCAGCAGTTTCGAACTAGCGGGGGGGGGCAAGACCCAGTACTTC CASSFELAGGGKTQYF TRBD2 TRBV12-3/TRBV12-4 few TRBJ2-5
TGTGCCAGCAGCCAAGAGTTCATGGCAGTTCAGGGGTACACCTTC CASSQEFMAVQGYTF . TRBV14 . TRBJ1-2
TGTGCCAGCAGCGGGGGGACTAGCGGGGGGAACAATGAGCAGTTCTTC CASSGGTSGGNNEQFF TRBD2 TRBV9 few TRBJ2-1
TGTGCCAGCAGCGTTTCCGGGAATCAGCCCCAGCATTTT CASSVSGNQPQHF . TRBV9 . TRBJ1-5
TGTGCCAGCAGCCCCGGACTAGCGGGGATTTCTGTCTACGAGCAGTACTTC CASSPGLAGISVYEQYF TRBD2 TRBV4-2 . TRBJ2-7
TGTGCCAGCGAGCGGGGAGGGCAGCCCCTGCATTTT CASERGGQPLHF . TRBV6-1 . TRBJ1-5
TGTGCCAGCAGCCAAGAACTATGGCAGAATCAGCCCCAGCATTTT CASSQELWQNQPQHF . TRBV4-2 . TRBJ1-5
TGTGCCAGCAGCCCTGGACTAGCGGGGTTTCTCGGGGATGAGCAGTTCTTC CASSPGLAGFLGDEQFF TRBD2 TRBV11-2 many TRBJ2-1
TGCGCCAGCAGCTTTGGTAGCGGCACAGATACGCAGTATTTT CASSFGSGTDTQYF . TRBV5-1 few TRBJ2-3
TGTGCCAGCAGCTTAGCGATAGGGACTTACACTGAAGCTTTCTTT CASSLAIGTYTEAFF . TRBV7-2 few TRBJ1-1
TGTGCCAGCTCAGACAGCAGAATCTATGGCTACACCTTC CASSDSRIYGYTF . TRBV18 few TRBJ1-2
TGTGCCAGCACCCCTTTGTTCTTACCCCAGGCGAACACTGAAGCTTTCTTT CASTPLFLPQANTEAFF . TRBV12-3/TRBV12-4 . TRBJ1-1
TGTGCCTGGAGGCTGGGGGAGACCCAGTACTTC CAWRLGETQYF . TRBV30 few TRBJ2-5